This is a list of T cell receptor beta chains from one sample in a study of T cell changes during pregnancy in multiple sclerosis. Clones were read by immunoSEQ multiplex PCR, and TCRdb kept only the in-frame ones, dropping some. The sample includes 70,000 or so clones, around 90% of them seen just once. The sample here was peripheral blood, taken in the third trimester of pregnancy. The receptors were sampled from a female donor with multiple sclerosis, enrolled in a pregnancy study. CDR3s include the opening cysteine and the closing phenylalanine or tryptophan. A D gene is named only where the DNA matches it firmly. Clone size appears in some rows only: once, few, many, or a class for an expanded clone.

-	TRBD2	TRBJ2-3	TRBV4-2	CASSQVGSSGVVQHTQYF	TGTGCCAGCAGCCAAGTGGGATCCAGCGGGGTCGTACAGCATACGCAGTATTTT
-	TRBD1	TRBJ2-7	TRBV7-9	CASSSRTGGEQYF	TGTGCCAGCAGCTCCCGTACAGGGGGCGAGCAGTACTTC
few	TRBD2	TRBJ2-7	TRBV7-9	CASSTQIAGGTTSSYEQYF	TGTGCCAGCAGCACGCAGATAGCGGGGGGCACCACAAGCTCCTACGAGCAGTACTTC
-	-	TRBJ1-5	TRBV28	CASSLFQGGGNQPQHF	TGTGCCAGCAGTTTATTTCAGGGAGGGGGAAATCAGCCCCAGCATTTT
-	TRBD1	TRBJ1-2	TRBV5-1	CASSPGTANYGYTF	TGCGCCAGCAGCCCGGGGACAGCCAACTATGGCTACACCTTC
-	TRBD1	TRBJ2-5	TRBV11-2	CASSFRGTGVETQYF	TGTGCCAGCAGCTTCCGCGGGACAGGGGTAGAGACCCAGTACTTC
-	TRBD1	TRBJ2-7	TRBV11-2	CASSSIRGTGAAYEQYF	TGTGCCAGCAGCTCAATTAGGGGGACAGGGGCCGCCTACGAGCAGTACTTC
-	-	TRBJ2-5	TRBV4-1	CASSLDREETQYF	TGCGCCAGCAGCCTAGACCGAGAAGAGACCCAGTACTTC
once	-	TRBJ1-1	TRBV15	CATSPDSMTGPTEAFF	TGTGCCACCAGCCCAGACTCCATGACAGGTCCCACTGAAGCTTTCTTT
once	TRBD1	TRBJ2-1	TRBV28	CASSSTGGVSYNEQFF	TGTGCCAGCAGTTCGACAGGGGGGGTCTCCTACAATGAGCAGTTCTTC